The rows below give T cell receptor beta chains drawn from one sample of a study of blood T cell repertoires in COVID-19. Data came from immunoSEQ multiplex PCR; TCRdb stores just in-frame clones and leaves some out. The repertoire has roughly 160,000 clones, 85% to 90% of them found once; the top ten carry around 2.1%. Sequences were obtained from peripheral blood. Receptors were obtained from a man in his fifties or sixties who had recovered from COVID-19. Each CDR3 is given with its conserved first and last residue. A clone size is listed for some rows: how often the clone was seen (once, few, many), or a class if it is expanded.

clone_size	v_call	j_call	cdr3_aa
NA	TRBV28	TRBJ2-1	CASSPSTLEQFF
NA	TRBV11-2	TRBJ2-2	CASSLVTGNTGELFF
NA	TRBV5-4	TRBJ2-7	CASSLFGGRNYEQYF
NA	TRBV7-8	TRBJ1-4	CASSLNRANEKLFF
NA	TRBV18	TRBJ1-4	CASSTGTGNEKLFF
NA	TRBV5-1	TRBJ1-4	CASSFDTGQRGEKLFF
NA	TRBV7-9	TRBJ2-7	CASSLPPTGRKTYEQYF
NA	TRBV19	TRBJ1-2	CASSPAGNQGYGYTF
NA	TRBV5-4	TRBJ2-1	CASSSGDRGYNEQFF
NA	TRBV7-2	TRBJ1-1	CASSRLGGTEAFF
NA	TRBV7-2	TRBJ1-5	CASSQTTGAYQPQHF
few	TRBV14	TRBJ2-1	CASSQSRDRGNEQFF
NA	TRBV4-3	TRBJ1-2	CASSPSRGANGYTF
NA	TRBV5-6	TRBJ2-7	CASSSGERGQYF
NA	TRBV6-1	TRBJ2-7	CASSDLGAYEQYF
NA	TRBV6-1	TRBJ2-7	CASSEEDFRTYEQYF
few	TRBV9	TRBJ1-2	CASNRQGYGYTF
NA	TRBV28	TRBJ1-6	CASRGDREAYNSPLHF
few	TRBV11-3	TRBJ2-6	CASSLSWTGTSGANVLTF
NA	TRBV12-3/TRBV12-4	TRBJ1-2	CASSLGPGGGYTF
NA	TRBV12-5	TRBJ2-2	CAGRGGDTGELFF
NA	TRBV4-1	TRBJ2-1	CASRRPGSPYNEQFF
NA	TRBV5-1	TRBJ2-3	CASNGLAGGSTDTQYF
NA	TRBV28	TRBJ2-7	CASSFSLAGGDEQYF
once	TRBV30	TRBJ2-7	CAWSSRGGRRNHEQYF
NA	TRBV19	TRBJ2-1	CASSITSATPVIHEQFF
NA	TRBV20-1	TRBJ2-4	CSASVGYQNIQYF
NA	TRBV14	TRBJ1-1	CASSLSAGVTEAFF
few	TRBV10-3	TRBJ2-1	CAISESLAVYNEQFF
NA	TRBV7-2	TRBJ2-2	CASRSEGKFTGELFF
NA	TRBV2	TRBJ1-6	CASSAGQSSYNSPLHF
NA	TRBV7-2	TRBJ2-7	CASSPIGQTYEQYF
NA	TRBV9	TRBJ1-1	CASSVGGDTEAFF
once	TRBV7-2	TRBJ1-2	CASSRGGYGYTF
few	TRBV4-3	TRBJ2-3	CASSQEIAGGRDTQYF
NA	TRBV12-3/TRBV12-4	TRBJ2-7	CASSSPLYEQYF
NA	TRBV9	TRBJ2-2	CASSPDRVGELFF
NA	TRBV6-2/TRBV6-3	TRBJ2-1	CASSHPQKEQFF
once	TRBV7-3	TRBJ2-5	CASGGSFQETQYF
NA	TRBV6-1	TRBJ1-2	CASSEPRAGGYTF
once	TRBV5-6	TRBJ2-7	CASSPPTGEYEQYF
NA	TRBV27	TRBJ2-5	CASSLLWRDQETQYF
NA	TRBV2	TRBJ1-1	CANRLGAEAFF
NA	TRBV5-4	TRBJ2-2	CASSLAGGTGELFF
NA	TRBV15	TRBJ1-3	CATSRVKPGTGAATRNTIYF
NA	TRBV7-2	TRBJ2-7	CASSSARRGRQAYEQYF
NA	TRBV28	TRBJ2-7	CASSYSGYEQYF
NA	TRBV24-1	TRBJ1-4	CATSPLTGGNEKLFF
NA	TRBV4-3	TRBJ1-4	CASSQDLGGANEKLFF
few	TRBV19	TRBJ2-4	CASSHSGSNIQYF
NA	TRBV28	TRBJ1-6	CASRTGAGGNSPLHF
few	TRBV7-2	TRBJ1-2	CASSSLNSNYGYTF
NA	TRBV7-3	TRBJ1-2	CASSPTPEGANGYTF
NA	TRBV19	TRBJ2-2	CASNTGGTGELFF
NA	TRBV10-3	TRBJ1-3	CAISEKSSGNTIYF